This entry concerns a single T cell receptor beta chain. The antigen is unknown. The data belong to a study of T cell repertoires in cytomegalovirus infection. Overall study: Selection of CMV epitopes for the study included recently identified HLA-C-restricted and well-studied HLA-B-restricted ones.

TCRdb recomputed calls from the reads with MiXCR, one row per CDR3 protein. The sample consists of fewer than 130,000 distinct CDR3 sequences, roughly 39% of them appearing once. This CDR3 spans 13 amino acids. Between the trimmed V and J ends, which lost 1 base and 7 bases, there was a span of 5 bases. The TCR comes from a human donor in good health (CMV status not recorded). Some clones in this sample may be carry-over from other donors' samples. The sequenced sample was CD8+ T cells from cultured PBMCs, obtained from culture after CMV antigen stimulation. The gene calls are TRBV12-3 or TRBV12-4 and TRBJ1-6; D not resolved. The CDR3 bases are TGTGCCAGCAGTTTAGGCATGAATTCACCCCTCCACTTT. It is translated as CASSLGMNSPLHF.